This T cell receptor (beta chain) is from a study of OX40 agonist ivuxolimab in advanced cancers. Study-wide results and caveats: Compared with CD4+, CD8+ T cells on average had more expanded clones.

As regards this clone: Its antigen is undetermined.

The J segment lost 4 bases and the V segment lost 3 bases, leaving 8 bases of the junction unmatched. The germline CDR1 and CDR2 sequences are GTSNPN and SVGIG (reference sequence). The CDR3 has 14 amino acids. Data came from immunoSEQ multiplex PCR; TCRdb stores just in-frame clones and leaves some out. Of tens of thousands of clones listed, roughly 92% are singletons. This specimen consisted of CD4+ or CD8+ T cells sorted from blood, obtained in a trial of the OX40 agonist ivuxolimab. The V and J genes are TRBV30 and TRBJ2-7, with 8 bases matching TRBD1. The sequence was collected from an adult with an advanced solid tumor such as melanoma, head and neck, liver or kidney cancer. As DNA, the CDR3 is TGTGCCTGGAGGAGGGCGGGACAGGTTTACGAGCAGTACTTC. It codes for CAWRRAGQVYEQYF.